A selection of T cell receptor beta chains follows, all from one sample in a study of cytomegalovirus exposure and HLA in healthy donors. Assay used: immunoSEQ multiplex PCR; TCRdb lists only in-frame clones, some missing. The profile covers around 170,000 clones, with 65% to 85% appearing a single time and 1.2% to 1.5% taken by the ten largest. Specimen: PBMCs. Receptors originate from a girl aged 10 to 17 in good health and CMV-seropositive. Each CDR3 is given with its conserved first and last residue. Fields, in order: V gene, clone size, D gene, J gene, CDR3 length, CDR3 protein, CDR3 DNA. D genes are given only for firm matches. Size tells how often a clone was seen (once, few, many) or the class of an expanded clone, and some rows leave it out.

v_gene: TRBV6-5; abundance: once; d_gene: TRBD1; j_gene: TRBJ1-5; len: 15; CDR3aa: CASSYGRGVNQPQHF; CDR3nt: TGTGCCAGCAGTTACGGCAGGGGGGTCAATCAGCCCCAGCATTTT
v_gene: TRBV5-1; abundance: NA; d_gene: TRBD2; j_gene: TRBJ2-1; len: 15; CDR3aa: CASSSWTSGRNEQFF; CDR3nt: TGCGCCAGCAGCTCCTGGACTAGCGGGAGGAATGAGCAGTTCTTC
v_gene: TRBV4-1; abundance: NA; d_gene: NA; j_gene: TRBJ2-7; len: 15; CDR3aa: CASSQEGRSSYEQYF; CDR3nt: TGCGCCAGCAGCCAAGAGGGCAGAAGCTCCTACGAGCAGTACTTC
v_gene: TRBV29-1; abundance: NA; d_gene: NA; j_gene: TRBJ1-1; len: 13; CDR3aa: CSVVEQINTEAFF; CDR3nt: TGCAGCGTTGTCGAACAGATTAACACTGAAGCTTTCTTT
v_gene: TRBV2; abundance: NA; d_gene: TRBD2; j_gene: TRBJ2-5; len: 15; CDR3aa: CASSGKAGGTETQYF; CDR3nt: TGTGCCAGCAGTGGGAAAGCGGGAGGGACGGAGACCCAGTACTTC
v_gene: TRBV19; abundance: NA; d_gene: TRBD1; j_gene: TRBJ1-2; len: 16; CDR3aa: CASSLAPGQEVYGYTF; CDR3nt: TGTGCCAGTAGTCTCGCCCCGGGACAGGAGGTCTATGGCTACACCTTC
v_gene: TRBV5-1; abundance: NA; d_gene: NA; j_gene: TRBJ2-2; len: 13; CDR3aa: CASANLNTGELFF; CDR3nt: TGCGCCAGCGCAAACCTAAACACCGGGGAGCTGTTTTTT
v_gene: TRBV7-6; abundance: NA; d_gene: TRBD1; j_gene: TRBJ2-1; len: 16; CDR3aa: CASSLEGQGPYNEQFF; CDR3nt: TGTGCCAGCAGCCTAGAAGGACAGGGTCCCTACAATGAGCAGTTCTTC
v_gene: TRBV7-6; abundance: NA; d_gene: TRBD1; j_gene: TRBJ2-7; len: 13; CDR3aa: CASSPDRGYEQYF; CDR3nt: TGTGCCAGCAGCCCGGACAGGGGTTACGAGCAGTACTTC
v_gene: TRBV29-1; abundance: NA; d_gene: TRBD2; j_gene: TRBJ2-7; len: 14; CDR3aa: CSAGRPGGLYEQYF; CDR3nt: TGCAGCGCGGGACGGCCGGGAGGGCTTTACGAGCAGTACTTC
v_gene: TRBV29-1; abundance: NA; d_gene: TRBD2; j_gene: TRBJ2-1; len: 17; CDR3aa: CSVESGRAESSYNEQFF; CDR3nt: TGCAGCGTTGAATCCGGGAGGGCCGAAAGCTCCTACAATGAGCAGTTCTTC
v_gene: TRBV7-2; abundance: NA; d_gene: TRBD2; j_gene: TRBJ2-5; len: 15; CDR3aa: CASSLGGLAGETQYF; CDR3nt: TGTGCCAGCAGCTTAGGGGGACTAGCTGGGGAGACCCAGTACTTC
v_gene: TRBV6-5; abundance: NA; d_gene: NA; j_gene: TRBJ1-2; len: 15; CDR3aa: CASSYRQDRNSGYTF; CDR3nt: TGTGCCAGCAGTTACCGCCAGGACAGAAACTCTGGCTACACCTTC
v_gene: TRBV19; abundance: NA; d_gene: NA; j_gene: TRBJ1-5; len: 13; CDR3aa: CASRRAGVQPQHF; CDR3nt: TGTGCCAGTAGAAGAGCCGGTGTTCAGCCCCAGCATTTT
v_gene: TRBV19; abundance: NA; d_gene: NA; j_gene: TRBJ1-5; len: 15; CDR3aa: CASSREAVSNQPQHF; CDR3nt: TGTGCCAGTAGTAGGGAGGCGGTTAGCAATCAGCCCCAGCATTTT
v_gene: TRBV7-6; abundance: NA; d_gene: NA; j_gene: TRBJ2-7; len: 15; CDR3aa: CASTPTGNGMGEQYF; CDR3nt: TGTGCCAGCACCCCCACGGGGAACGGGATGGGGGAGCAGTACTTC